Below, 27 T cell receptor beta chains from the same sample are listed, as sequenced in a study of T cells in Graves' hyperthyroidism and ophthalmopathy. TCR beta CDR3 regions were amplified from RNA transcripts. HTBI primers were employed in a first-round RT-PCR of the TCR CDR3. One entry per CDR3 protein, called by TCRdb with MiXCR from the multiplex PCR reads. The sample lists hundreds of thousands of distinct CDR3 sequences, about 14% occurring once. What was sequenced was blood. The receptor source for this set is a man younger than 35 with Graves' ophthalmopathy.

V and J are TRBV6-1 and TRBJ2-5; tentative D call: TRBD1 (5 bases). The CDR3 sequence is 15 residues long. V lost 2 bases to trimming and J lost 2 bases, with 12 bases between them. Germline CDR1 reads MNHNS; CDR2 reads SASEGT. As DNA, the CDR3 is TGTGCCAGCAGTGAAACGGTGGGGCCACAAGAGACCCAGTACTTC. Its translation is CASSETVGPQETQYF.

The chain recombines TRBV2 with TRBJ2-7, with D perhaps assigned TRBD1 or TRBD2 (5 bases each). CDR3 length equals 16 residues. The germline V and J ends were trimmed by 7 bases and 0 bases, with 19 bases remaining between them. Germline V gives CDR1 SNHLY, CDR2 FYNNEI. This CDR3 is CASIPALGGASYEQYF. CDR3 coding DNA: TGTGCCAGCATCCCCGCCCTTGGGGGAGCCTCCTACGAGCAGTACTTC.

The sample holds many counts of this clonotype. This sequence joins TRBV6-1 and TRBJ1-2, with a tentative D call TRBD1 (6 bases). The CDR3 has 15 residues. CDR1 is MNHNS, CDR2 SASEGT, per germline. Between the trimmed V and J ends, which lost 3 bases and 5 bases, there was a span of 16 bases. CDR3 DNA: TGTGCCAGCAGTGATCTGGGAGGAGGGGGTTATGGCTACACCTTC. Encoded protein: CASSDLGGGGYGYTF.

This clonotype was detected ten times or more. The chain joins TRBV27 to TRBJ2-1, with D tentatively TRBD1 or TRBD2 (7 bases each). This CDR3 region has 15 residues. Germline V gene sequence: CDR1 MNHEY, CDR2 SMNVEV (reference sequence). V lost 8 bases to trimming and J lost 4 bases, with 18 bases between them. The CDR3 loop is CASGRGGTPYNEQFF. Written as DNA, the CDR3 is TGTGCCAGCGGCAGGGGGGGGACCCCGTACAATGAGCAGTTCTTC.

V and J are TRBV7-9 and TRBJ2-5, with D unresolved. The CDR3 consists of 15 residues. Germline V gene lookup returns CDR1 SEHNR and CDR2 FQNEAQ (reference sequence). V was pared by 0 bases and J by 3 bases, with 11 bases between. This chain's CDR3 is CASSLAGKQEETQYF. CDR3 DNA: TGTGCCAGCAGCTTAGCAGGCAAGCAAGAAGAGACCCAGTACTTC.

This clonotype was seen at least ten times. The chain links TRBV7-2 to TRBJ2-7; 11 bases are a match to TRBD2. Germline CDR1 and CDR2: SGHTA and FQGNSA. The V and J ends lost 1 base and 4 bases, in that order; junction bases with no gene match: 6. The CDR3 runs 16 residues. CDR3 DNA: TGTGCCAGCAGCTTAGAAGGGATAGCGGGGGGGTACGAGCAGTACTTC. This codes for CASSLEGIAGGYEQYF.

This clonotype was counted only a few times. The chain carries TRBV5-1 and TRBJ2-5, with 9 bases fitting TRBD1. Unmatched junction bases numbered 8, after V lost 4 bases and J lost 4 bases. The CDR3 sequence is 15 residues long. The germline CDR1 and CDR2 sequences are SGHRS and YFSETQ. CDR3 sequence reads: CASSTVYRGLETQYF. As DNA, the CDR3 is TGCGCCAGCAGCACCGTATACAGGGGGCTAGAGACCCAGTACTTC. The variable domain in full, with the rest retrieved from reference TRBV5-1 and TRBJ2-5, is KAGVTQTPRYLIKTRGQQVTLSCSPISGHRSVSWYQQTPGQGLQFLFEYFSETQRNKGNFPGRFSGRQFSNSRSEMNVSTLELGDSALYLCASSTVYRGLETQYFGPGTRLLVL.

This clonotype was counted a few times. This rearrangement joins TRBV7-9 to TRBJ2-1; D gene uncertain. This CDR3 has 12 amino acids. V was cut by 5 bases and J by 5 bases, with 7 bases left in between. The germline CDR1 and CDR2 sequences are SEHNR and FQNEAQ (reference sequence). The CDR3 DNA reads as TGTGCCAGCAGCCCCATGGACAATGAGCAGTTCTTC. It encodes CASSPMDNEQFF.

CDR3 amino acids: CASSEQGASEYF. The DNA of the CDR3 is TGTGCCAGCAGTGAACAGGGGGCGTCAGAGTACTTC. The gene calls are TRBV6-1 and TRBJ2-5, with 8 bases matching TRBD1. CDR3 size: 12 residues. Trimming cost V 2 bases and J 12 bases; bases outside gene matches: 5. Per germline, CDR1 MNHNS and CDR2 SASEGT.

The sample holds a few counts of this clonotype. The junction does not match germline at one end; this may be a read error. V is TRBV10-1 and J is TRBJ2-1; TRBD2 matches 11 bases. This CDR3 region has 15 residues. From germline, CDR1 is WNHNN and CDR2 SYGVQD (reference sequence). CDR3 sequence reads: CASSQPTSGINEQHF. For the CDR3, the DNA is TGCGCCAGCAGTCAACCGACTAGCGGGATCAATGAGCAGCACTTC.

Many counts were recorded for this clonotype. The CDR3 sequence: CASSYSTGYQETQYF. The CDR3 coding sequence is TGTGCCAGCAGTTACTCGACGGGGTACCAAGAGACCCAGTACTTC. The chain carries TRBV6-5 and TRBJ2-5; D is perhaps TRBD2 (5 bases). The germline V gene encodes CDR1 MNHEY and CDR2 SVGAGI. The V end lost 0 bases, the J end lost 0 bases, and 8 bases lay between the germline ends. There are 15 residues in the CDR3.

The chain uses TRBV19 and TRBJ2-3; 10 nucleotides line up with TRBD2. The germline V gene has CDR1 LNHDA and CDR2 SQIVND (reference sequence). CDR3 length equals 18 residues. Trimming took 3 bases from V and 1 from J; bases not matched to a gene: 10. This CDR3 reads CASSIMLAGVTGTDTQYF. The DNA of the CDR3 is TGTGCCAGTAGTATTATGCTAGCGGGAGTGACGGGCACAGATACGCAGTATTTT.

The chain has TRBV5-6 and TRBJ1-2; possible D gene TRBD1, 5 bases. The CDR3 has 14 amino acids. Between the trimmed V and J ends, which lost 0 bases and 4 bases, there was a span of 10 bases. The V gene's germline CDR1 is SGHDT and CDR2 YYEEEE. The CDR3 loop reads CASSLVAGPYGYTF. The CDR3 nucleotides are TGTGCCAGCAGCTTGGTTGCAGGGCCCTATGGCTACACCTTC.

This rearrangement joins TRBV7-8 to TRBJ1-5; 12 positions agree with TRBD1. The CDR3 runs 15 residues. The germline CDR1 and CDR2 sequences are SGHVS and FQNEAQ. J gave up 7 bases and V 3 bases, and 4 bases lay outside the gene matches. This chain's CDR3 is CASSFGTGGTQPQHF. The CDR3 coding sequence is TGTGCCAGCAGCTTCGGGACAGGGGGCACCCAGCCCCAGCATTTT.

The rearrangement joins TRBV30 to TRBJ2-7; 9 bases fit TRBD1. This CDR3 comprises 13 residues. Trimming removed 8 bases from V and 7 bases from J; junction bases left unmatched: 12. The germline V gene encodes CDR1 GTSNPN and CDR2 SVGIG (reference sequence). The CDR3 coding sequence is TGTGCCGGCACCGGACAGGGGAATGTTGAGCAGTACTTC. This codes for CAGTGQGNVEQYF.

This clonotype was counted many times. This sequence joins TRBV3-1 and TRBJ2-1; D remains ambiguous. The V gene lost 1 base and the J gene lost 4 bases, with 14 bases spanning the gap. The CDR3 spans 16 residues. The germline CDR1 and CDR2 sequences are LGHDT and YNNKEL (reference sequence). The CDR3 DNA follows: TGTGCCAGCAGCCAAGCAGTGGGGTCGGGTTACAATGAGCAGTTCTTC. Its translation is CASSQAVGSGYNEQFF.

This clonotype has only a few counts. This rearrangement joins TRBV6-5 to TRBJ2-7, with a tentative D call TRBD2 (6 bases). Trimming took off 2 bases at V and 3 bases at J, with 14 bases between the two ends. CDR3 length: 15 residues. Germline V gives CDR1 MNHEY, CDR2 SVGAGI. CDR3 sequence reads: CASSYGLASFYEQYF. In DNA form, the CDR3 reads TGTGCCAGCAGTTACGGTCTAGCGTCATTCTACGAGCAGTACTTC.

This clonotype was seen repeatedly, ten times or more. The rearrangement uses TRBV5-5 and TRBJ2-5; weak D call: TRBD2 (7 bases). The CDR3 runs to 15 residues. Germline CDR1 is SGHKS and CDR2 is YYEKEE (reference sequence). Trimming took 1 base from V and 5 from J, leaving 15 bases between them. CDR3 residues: CASSLSGGAWETQYF. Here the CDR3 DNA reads TGTGCCAGCAGCTTGAGTGGGGGGGCGTGGGAGACCCAGTACTTC.

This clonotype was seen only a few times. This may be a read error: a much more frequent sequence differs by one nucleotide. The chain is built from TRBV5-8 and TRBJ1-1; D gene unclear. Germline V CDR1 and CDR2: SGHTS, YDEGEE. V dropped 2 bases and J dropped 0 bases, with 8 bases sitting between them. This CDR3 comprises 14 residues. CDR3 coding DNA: TGTGCCAGCAGCTTAACGGTCATGAACACTGAAGCTTTCTTT. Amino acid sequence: CASSLTVMNTEAFF. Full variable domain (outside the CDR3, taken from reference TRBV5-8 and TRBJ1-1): EAGVTQSPTHLIKTRGQQATLRCSPISGHTSVYWYQQALGLGLQFLLWYDEGEERNRGNFPPRFSGRQFPNYSSELNVNALELEDSALYLCASSLTVMNTEAFFGQGTRLTVV.

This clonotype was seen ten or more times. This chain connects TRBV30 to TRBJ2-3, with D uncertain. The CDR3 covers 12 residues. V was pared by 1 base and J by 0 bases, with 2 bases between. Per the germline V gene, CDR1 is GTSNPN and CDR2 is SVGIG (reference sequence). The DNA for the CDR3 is TGTGCCTGGAGTGGGAGCACAGATACGCAGTATTTT. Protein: CAWSGSTDTQYF. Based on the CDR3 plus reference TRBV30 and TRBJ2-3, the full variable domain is SQTIHQWPATLVQPVGSPLSLECTVEGTSNPNLYWYRQAAGRGLQLLFYSVGIGQISSEVPQNLSASRPQDRQFILSSKKLLLSDSGFYLCAWSGSTDTQYFGPGTRLTVL.

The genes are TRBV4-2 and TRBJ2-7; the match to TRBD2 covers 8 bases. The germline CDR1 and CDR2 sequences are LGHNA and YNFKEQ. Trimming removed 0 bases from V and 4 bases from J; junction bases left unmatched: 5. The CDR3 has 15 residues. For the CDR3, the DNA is TGTGCCAGCAGCCAAGAATCGGGGGGGCCTTACGAGCAGTACTTC. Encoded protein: CASSQESGGPYEQYF.

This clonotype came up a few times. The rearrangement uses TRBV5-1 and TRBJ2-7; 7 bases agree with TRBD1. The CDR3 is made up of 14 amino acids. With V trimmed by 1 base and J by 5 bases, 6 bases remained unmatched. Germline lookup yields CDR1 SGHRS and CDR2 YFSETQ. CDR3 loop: CASSLYRGTNEQYF. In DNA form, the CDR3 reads TGCGCCAGCAGCTTGTACAGGGGAACGAACGAGCAGTACTTC.

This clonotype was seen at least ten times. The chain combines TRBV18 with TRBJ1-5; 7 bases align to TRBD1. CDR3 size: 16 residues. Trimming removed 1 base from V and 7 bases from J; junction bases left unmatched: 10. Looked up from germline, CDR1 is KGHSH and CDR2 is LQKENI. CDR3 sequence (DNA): TGTGCCAGCTCACCACTAGACAGGGCGAGTGGACAGCCCCAGCATTTT. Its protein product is CASSPLDRASGQPQHF.

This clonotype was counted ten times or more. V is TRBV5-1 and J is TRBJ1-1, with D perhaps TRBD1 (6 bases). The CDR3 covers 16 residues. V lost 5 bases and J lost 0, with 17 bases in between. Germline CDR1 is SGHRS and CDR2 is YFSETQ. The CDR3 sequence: CASSRQGTTLNTEAFF. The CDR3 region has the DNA TGCGCCAGCAGTAGGCAGGGGACGACTCTGAACACTGAAGCTTTCTTT.

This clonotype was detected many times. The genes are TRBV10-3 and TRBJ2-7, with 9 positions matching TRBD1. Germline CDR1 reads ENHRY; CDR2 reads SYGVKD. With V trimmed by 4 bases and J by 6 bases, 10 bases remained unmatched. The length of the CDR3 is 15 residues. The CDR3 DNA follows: TGTGCCATCAGTGGGAGTACAGGGGGCTGGAGCGAGCAGTACTTC. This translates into CAISGSTGGWSEQYF.

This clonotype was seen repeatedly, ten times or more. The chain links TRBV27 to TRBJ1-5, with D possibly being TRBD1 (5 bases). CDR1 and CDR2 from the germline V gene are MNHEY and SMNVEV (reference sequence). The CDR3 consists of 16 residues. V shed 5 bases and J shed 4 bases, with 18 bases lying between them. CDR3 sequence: CASSPTWGGGNQPQHF. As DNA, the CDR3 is TGTGCCAGCAGTCCTACCTGGGGGGGAGGGAATCAGCCCCAGCATTTT.

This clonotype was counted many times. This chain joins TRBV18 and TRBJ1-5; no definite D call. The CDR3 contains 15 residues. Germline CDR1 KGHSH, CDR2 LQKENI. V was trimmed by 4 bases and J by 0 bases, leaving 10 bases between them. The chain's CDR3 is CASSLTGFSNQPQHF. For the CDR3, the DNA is TGTGCCAGCTCACTTACCGGATTTAGCAATCAGCCCCAGCATTTT.